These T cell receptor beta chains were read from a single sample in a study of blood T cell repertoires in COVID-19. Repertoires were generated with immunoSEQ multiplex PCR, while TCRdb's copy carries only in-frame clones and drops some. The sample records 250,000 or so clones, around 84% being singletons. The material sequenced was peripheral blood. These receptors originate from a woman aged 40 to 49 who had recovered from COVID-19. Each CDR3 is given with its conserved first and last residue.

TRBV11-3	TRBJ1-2	CASSLGGQAPTYGYTF
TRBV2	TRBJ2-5	CASSDQGRIQETQYF
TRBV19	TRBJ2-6	CASSTGHSGANVLTF
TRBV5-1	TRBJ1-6	CASSLDTADSPLHF
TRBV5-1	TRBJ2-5	CASSFTGQETQYF
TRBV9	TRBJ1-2	CASSVGTGNYGYTF
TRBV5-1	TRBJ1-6	CASSRDRGIGDSPLHF
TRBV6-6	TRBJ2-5	CASSYPQYQETQYF
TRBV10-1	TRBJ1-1	CASSVDRGITEAFF
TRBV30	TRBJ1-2	CAWNHDRGNGYTF
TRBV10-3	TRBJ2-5	CAAGPAGEETQYF
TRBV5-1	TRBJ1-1	CASSFTGTEAFF
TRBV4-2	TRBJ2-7	CASSQAGTGSSYEQYF
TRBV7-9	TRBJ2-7	CASSLKTGASKDLYF
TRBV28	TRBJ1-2	CASSLDRYRDGYTF
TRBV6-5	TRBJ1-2	CASAGPGAGYTF
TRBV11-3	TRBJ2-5	CASSLRQQETQYF
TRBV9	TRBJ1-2	CASNPGQGLYGYTF
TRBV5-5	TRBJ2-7	CASSLDTEYEQYF
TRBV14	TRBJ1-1	CASSQRQGEKSAFF
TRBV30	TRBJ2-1	CAWSPGQGSYNEQFF
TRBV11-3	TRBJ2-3	CASSHGTSLHTDTQYF
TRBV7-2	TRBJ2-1	CASSPERGVFHEQFF
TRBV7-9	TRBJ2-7	CASSPILTGSYEQYF
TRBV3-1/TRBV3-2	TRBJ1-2	CASSQETSLGYTF
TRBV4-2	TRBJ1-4	CASSLTAGEATNEKLFF